This T cell receptor (beta chain) was identified during a study of PD-L1 blockade in urothelial cancer (dated by TCRdb to the late 2010s). Study-level background: Every patient began therapy in 2014 and was given atezolizumab 1,200 mg intravenously every 3 weeks. About 90% of the 29 patients were identified as males with urothelial cancer of bladder origin, and a prior smoking history was reported by 18 of 29 patients. Patients had an ECOG performance status of 0 or 1 and had received between 0 and 3 prior chemotherapy regimens. Blood samples were analyzed at 3 weeks after treatment start (second dose) and at 6 weeks after treatment start. Blood samples gave a median of around 140,000 T cells and tens of thousands of unique TCRs, with a median clonality of roughly 0.081. An exploratory multi-omic analysis was conducted of the somatic, immune and clinical correlates of response to PD-L1 blockade with atezolizumab in urothelial cancer. TCR sequencing covered pretreatment tumor samples and matched, serially collected peripheral blood taken before and after atezolizumab treatment. Durable clinical benefit was defined as a progression-free survival longer than 6 months, and TCR features were additionally tested against progression-free survival and overall survival. In the same patients who had TCR sequencing, pretreatment tumors also underwent whole exome sequencing and RNA sequencing. Eight to ten patients achieved durable clinical benefit and roughly 20 did not. Pretreatment blood TCR-seq was available for nearly 30 patients, at least one posttreatment blood collection was obtained for around 25 patients, and tumor TCR-seq was available for around 25 patients. Broad study findings and their caveats: Improved progression-free and overall survival was associated with having pretreatment peripheral blood TCR clonality below the median. At 3 weeks after the start of treatment, tumor-associated TCR clones in peripheral blood had expanded more in patients with durable benefit (n ≈ 22, p = 0.022). Small sample size (n ≈ 28) and many exploratory analyses mean the results are intended to be hypothesis-generating.

Note on this clone: Its antigen has not been determined. Base qualities were left out, and no much larger clone turns up one base away.

V is pruned by 6 bases and J by 2 bases, leaving 8 bases of the junction without a gene match. CDR3 length: 16 amino acids, cysteine to phenylalanine. Just CDR3 DNA is preserved here, 48 bases in frame from base 1. The germline V gene supplies CDR1 SNHLY and CDR2 FYNNEI. The meaning of the sample's time point label: pretreatment peripheral blood. The cohort comprised around 30 patients with locally advanced or metastatic urothelial carcinoma treated at Memorial Sloan Kettering on a trial protocol. Peripheral blood mononuclear cells were collected pretreatment and during treatment, with between 1 and 8 total time points per patient. The Qiagen DNeasy Blood extraction kit was used to purify genomic DNA from total PBMCs and tumor samples. PBMCs were collected pretreatment and during treatment and were isolated and stored as previously described. Each PCR received spiked-in synthetic TCR analog templates so that absolute template abundance could be estimated from read counts. Using the immunoSEQ assay, TCRbeta CDR3 regions were amplified from genomic DNA with bias-controlled V and J gene primers. Sequencing of rearranged TCRbeta segments was performed at approximately 20X coverage. As for how the authors treated the data: Clustering was used to correct sequencing errors, and CDR3s were annotated against IMGT to assign V, D and J genes. Downstream analyses used only productive TCRbeta rearrangements and left out out-of-frame or stop-codon sequences. Clonality was computed as one minus Shannon entropy normalized by the log of the number of unique productive sequences. Fisher's exact test with Benjamini-Hochberg correction, using a cutoff of adjusted p below 0.01, was how clones that differed between time points or between blood and tumor were identified. Not all clones reach the TCRdb copy of this immuneACCESS table, which keeps in-frame sequences only. Checked studies attribute under half of the gap to unresolved V genes and leave the rest unexplained. D and trimming come from the DNA, and the V and J calls and clone size come from that table. The sample table contains roughly 130,000 clones; only one count was recorded for about 81% of them. The top ten clonotypes cover 2.5% to 4% of the sample.

The input for sequencing was PBMCs, taken around atezolizumab (anti-PD-L1) treatment. The sequence joins TRBV2 to TRBJ2-1, with 9 bases matching TRBD2. The TCR originated in a middle-aged man with urothelial cancer. The CDR3: CASSGPREGTYNEQFF. The nucleotide sequence reads as follows: TGTGCCAGCAGCGGCCCGCGGGAGGGCACCTACAATGAGCAGTTCTTC.